This is a list of T cell receptor beta chains from one sample in a study of blood T cell repertoires in COVID-19. The data were produced by immunoSEQ multiplex PCR, yet TCRdb's version contains in-frame clones alone and is incomplete. The sample carries 200,000 or so clones, nearly 85% recorded once. The material sequenced was peripheral blood. Source of these receptors: a woman aged 30 to 39 with acute or convalescent COVID-19. Both conserved end residues are part of each CDR3. The order of the fields is clone size, D gene, J gene, V gene, CDR3 DNA, CDR3 protein. D genes are given only for firm matches. Clone size is shown for a subset of rows, as once, few, many or a class of expanded clone.

. . TRBJ1-5 TRBV4-3 TGCGCCAGCAGCCAAGCATGGGAGGTGGATCAGCCCCAGCATTTT CASSQAWEVDQPQHF
. TRBD1 TRBJ1-2 TRBV6-1 TGTGCCAGCAGTGATATGACAGGGAATGGCTACACCTTC CASSDMTGNGYTF
. TRBD2 TRBJ2-7 TRBV7-3 TGTGCCAGCAGCCCCGGGGGGAGCTCCTACGAGCAGTACTTC CASSPGGSSYEQYF
. . TRBJ2-7 TRBV5-1 TGCGCCAGCAGCTTGGAAGGAGCCTACGAGCAGTACTTC CASSLEGAYEQYF
few . TRBJ2-1 TRBV9 TGTGCCAGCAGCGTAGCGGGCGGGGTCAATGAGCAGTTCTTC CASSVAGGVNEQFF
once . TRBJ1-2 TRBV6-1 TGTGCCAGCAGTGAATCGGCCAGGGTTCGAGGCTACACCTTC CASSESARVRGYTF
. TRBD2 TRBJ2-1 TRBV19 TGTGCCAGTAGTATCAAGCGGGGAAAAGATGAGCAGTTCTTC CASSIKRGKDEQFF
. . TRBJ1-1 TRBV30 TGTGCCTGGAGAGAGGCCATGAACACTGAAGCTTTCTTT CAWREAMNTEAFF
. . TRBJ1-2 TRBV29-1 TGCAGCTCGTCGGAAGGGGCTTTTGGCTACACCTTC CSSSEGAFGYTF
. . TRBJ1-1 TRBV19 TGTGCCAGTAGTATAGTGGGCCAGGGAAGGGGCACTGAAGCTTTCTTT CASSIVGQGRGTEAFF
. . TRBJ1-5 TRBV28 TGTGCCAGCACACCGACCGGGGGGCGCAATCAGCCCCAGCATTTT CASTPTGGRNQPQHF
once TRBD1 TRBJ1-2 TRBV9 TGTGCCAGCAGTGAAGCGGGACAGGGATCGTATGGCTACACCTTC CASSEAGQGSYGYTF
few . TRBJ2-1 TRBV20-1 TGCAGTGCTACAGGTAATGAGCAGTTCTTC CSATGNEQFF
. . TRBJ1-2 TRBV7-9 TGTGCCAGCAGCTTAAATACAGGGAGCTATGGCTACACCTTC CASSLNTGSYGYTF
. TRBD1 TRBJ2-1 TRBV11-2 TGTGCCAGCAGCTTGGGACAGGGGTATGGAGATGAGCAGTTCTTC CASSLGQGYGDEQFF
. . TRBJ1-5 TRBV28 TGTGCCAGCAGTTGGGACACGAATCAGCCCCAGCATTTT CASSWDTNQPQHF
. . TRBJ2-6 TRBV5-1 TGCGCCAGCAGCTTACAGACGGGGACATCGCTCTCTGGGGCCAACGTCCTGACTTTC CASSLQTGTSLSGANVLTF
. . TRBJ1-2 TRBV9 TGTGCCAGCAGCGTAGCCATGGCCCCGGGGTATGGCTACACCTTC CASSVAMAPGYGYTF
few TRBD1 TRBJ1-2 TRBV5-1 TGCGCCAGCAGCGACTCCGGGACAGGGCATTCTTATGGCTACACCTTC CASSDSGTGHSYGYTF
. TRBD1 TRBJ2-1 TRBV11-3 TGTGCCAGCAGTTCAGGGGGCATAGCCTACAATGAGCAGTTCTTC CASSSGGIAYNEQFF
. . TRBJ1-1 TRBV30 TGTGCCTGGAGTACTTATAAGAACACTGAAGCTTTCTTT CAWSTYKNTEAFF
. TRBD1 TRBJ2-7 TRBV19 TGTGCCAGGGGACAGCAGGGGCGATCCTACGAGCAGTACTTC CARGQQGRSYEQYF
. . TRBJ2-7 TRBV7-9 TGTGCCAGCAGCATACTTTCCGGGTTCTCCTACGAGCAGTACTTC CASSILSGFSYEQYF
. . TRBJ1-4 TRBV18 TGTGCCAGCTCACCGTCGGGGGCAACTAATGAAAAACTGTTTTTT CASSPSGATNEKLFF
. . TRBJ1-5 TRBV28 TGTGCCAGCAGTCCCACAGGGTTTGGGGATCAGCCCCAGCATTTT CASSPTGFGDQPQHF
. TRBD1 TRBJ1-4 TRBV28 TGTGCCAGCAAATTACTGGGGACAGGGGGCGGTAAACTGTTTTTT CASKLLGTGGGKLFF
many TRBD1 TRBJ1-5 TRBV18 TGTGCCAGCTCACCCGAGACAGGGCTACAGCCCCAGCATTTT CASSPETGLQPQHF
. . TRBJ1-1 TRBV7-9 TGTGCCAGCAGCTTAGGCGGGGGTGAAGCTTTCTTT CASSLGGGEAFF
. TRBD1 TRBJ2-4 TRBV6-1 TGTGCCAGCAGTGAGGGACAGGGGATAGCCAAAAACATTCAGTACTTC CASSEGQGIAKNIQYF
once . TRBJ1-4 TRBV7-8 TGTGCCAGCAGCTCGGGTTATAGGGGTAATGAAAAACTGTTTTTT CASSSGYRGNEKLFF
. TRBD1 TRBJ2-3 TRBV2 TGTGCCAGCAGTACACAGGGGTGGGGCACAGATACGCAGTATTTT CASSTQGWGTDTQYF
. . TRBJ1-5 TRBV19 TGTGCCAGTAGGGATACAGGGTCGAATCAGCCCCAGCATTTT CASRDTGSNQPQHF
. . TRBJ1-2 TRBV30 TGTGCCTGGAGAATGGGGCTAGGGAAGGTTGGTGGCTACACCTTC CAWRMGLGKVGGYTF
. TRBD1 TRBJ1-2 TRBV19 TGTGCCAGTAGCCCCGGACAGGGGGGTTTTCCGCACACCTTC CASSPGQGGFPHTF
. . TRBJ2-1 TRBV7-6 TGTGCCAGCAGCTTAAGAGCGGACCTCTACAATGAGCAGTTCTTC CASSLRADLYNEQFF
few TRBD1 TRBJ1-2 TRBV28 TGTGCCAGCAGTGAGGGTGGGACAGCTAACTATGGCTACACCTTC CASSEGGTANYGYTF
. . TRBJ1-1 TRBV4-2 TGTGCCAGCAGCCAAGACCGGGGGGAACGGGCTTTCTTT CASSQDRGERAFF
once . TRBJ2-7 TRBV28 TGTGCCAGCGCGACAACCTACGAGCAGTACTTC CASATTYEQYF
. TRBD1 TRBJ2-1 TRBV7-3 TGTGCCAGCAGCTTAAAGGACAGGGGTAGGGGGCGGGATGAGCAGTTCTTC CASSLKDRGRGRDEQFF
. TRBD1 TRBJ1-5 TRBV11-2 TGTGCCAGCAGCAAGGACAGGGGAACTCAGCCCCAGCATTTT CASSKDRGTQPQHF
. TRBD2 TRBJ2-3 TRBV4-3 TGCGCCAGCAGCCAAACAACGCCCGGGACTAGCGGGACTCCCGCACAGATAACGCAGTATTTT CASSQTTPGTSGTPAQITQYF
. TRBD1 TRBJ1-4 TRBV28 TGTGCCAGCAGTTTCGACAGGGGGCGCCATGGAAAACTGTTTTTT CASSFDRGRHGKLFF
. TRBD1 TRBJ2-3 TRBV10-3 TGTGCCATCAAACAGGGGCAGGGGACAGATACGCAGTATTTT CAIKQGQGTDTQYF
. TRBD1 TRBJ1-2 TRBV9 TGTGCCAGCAGCGTAGAGGGACAGGGAGCGCGTCCTAACTATGGCTACACCTTC CASSVEGQGARPNYGYTF
. . TRBJ1-1 TRBV28 TGTGCCAGCAGGAAACTAGATTATGAAGCTTTCTTT CASRKLDYEAFF
few . TRBJ2-7 TRBV6-5 TGTGCCAGCAGTTACTCGAAACAGGGCACCTACGAGCAGTACTTC CASSYSKQGTYEQYF
. TRBD1 TRBJ2-7 TRBV4-1 TGCGCCAGCAGCCTGACCGGGACAGGTACTACCTACGAGCAGTACTTC CASSLTGTGTTYEQYF
. . TRBJ2-3 TRBV5-6 TGTGCCAGCAGCTTGGTTGGGAGAATGGATACGCAGTATTTT CASSLVGRMDTQYF
once TRBD1 TRBJ1-2 TRBV28 TGTGCCAGCACCTTAGAGACAGGGTATGGCTACACCTTC CASTLETGYGYTF
. . TRBJ1-2 TRBV6-1 TGTGCCAGCAGTGAGGGACTGCGTGCTAACTATGGCTACACCTTC CASSEGLRANYGYTF
. . TRBJ2-7 TRBV30 TGTGCCTGGAGTGTACTCGGGGTCTACGAGCAGTACTTC CAWSVLGVYEQYF
. TRBD1 TRBJ2-7 TRBV30 TGTGCCTGGGGGGAGGGGACAGGGGTGAACGAGCAGTACTTC CAWGEGTGVNEQYF
. TRBD1 TRBJ2-7 TRBV6-6 TGTGCCAGCAGTCTCGAGACAGGGGTAACCTACGAGCAGTACTTC CASSLETGVTYEQYF
. . TRBJ2-2 TRBV9 TGTGCCAGCAGCGCACCGGACAGACGGGGAATCACCACCGGGGAGCTGTTTTTT CASSAPDRRGITTGELFF
few TRBD1 TRBJ1-2 TRBV6-5 TGTGCCAGCAGTCCTACAGGGGGCTTTTATGGCTACACCTTC CASSPTGGFYGYTF
. . TRBJ1-2 TRBV7-2 TGTGCCAGCAGCTCCGAAAGGAACCGGGGTTATGGCTACACCTTC CASSSERNRGYGYTF
. TRBD1 TRBJ1-2 TRBV5-4 TGTGCCAGCAGCTTGGGCGTAACAGGGGGTGGCTACACCTTC CASSLGVTGGGYTF
. . TRBJ1-4 TRBV5-1 TGCGCCAGCAGCTCAAACAGGAATGAAAAACTGTTTTTT CASSSNRNEKLFF
few . TRBJ1-1 TRBV19 TGTGCCAGTAGTATACGCGGCAGTCTTGTAGCTTTCTTT CASSIRGSLVAFF
. TRBD2 TRBJ2-1 TRBV5-4 TGTGCCAGCAGTTCCTCGCGGGCTAGCGGGGGGAATTACAATGAGCAGTTCTTC CASSSSRASGGNYNEQFF